This T cell receptor (beta chain) comes out of a study of shared clonotypes between healthy human individuals. Study in general: Per-donor plates numbered three CD4 naive, three CD4 memory, two CD8 naive and one CD8 memory. Notes on the study in general: Large sequencing depth failed to make sorted-subset sequencing complete, rarefaction showed.

Profiling relied on immunoSEQ multiplex PCR, and the TCRdb table lists in-frame clones only, not all of them. The data show 300,000 to 400,000 clones, with roughly 91% seen just once and 16% held by the top ten. Comment on this clone: What it binds is not known.

From germline, CDR1 is MGHRA and CDR2 YSYEKL. Trimming at V came to 1 base and at J to 4 bases, leaving 2 bases not matched to a gene. The CDR3 runs 15 residues. The TCR was taken from a man between 18 and 35 years old in good health. This chain joins TRBV4-1 and TRBJ2-7; 12 positions agree with TRBD2. The sequencing sample was made of memory CD8+ T cells sorted from blood. As for subset: CD45RO+ cells pooled with CCR7-negative TemRA cells. In DNA form, the CDR3 reads TGCGCCAGCAGCCAAGTGACTAGCGGGAGATACGAGCAGTACTTC. Translation gives CASSQVTSGRYEQYF.